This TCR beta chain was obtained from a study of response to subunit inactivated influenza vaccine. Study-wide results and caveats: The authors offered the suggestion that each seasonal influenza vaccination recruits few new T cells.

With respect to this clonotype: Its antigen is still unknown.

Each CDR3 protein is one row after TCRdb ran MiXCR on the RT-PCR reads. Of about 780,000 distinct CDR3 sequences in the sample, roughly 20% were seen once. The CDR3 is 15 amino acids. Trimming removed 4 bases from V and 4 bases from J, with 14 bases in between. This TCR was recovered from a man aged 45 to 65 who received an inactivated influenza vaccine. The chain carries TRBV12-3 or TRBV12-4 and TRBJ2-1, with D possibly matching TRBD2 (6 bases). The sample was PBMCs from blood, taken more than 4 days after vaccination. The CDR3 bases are TGTGCCAGCAGTTGGGTCGCGGGGCTTTACAATGAGCAGTTCTTC. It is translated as CASSWVAGLYNEQFF.